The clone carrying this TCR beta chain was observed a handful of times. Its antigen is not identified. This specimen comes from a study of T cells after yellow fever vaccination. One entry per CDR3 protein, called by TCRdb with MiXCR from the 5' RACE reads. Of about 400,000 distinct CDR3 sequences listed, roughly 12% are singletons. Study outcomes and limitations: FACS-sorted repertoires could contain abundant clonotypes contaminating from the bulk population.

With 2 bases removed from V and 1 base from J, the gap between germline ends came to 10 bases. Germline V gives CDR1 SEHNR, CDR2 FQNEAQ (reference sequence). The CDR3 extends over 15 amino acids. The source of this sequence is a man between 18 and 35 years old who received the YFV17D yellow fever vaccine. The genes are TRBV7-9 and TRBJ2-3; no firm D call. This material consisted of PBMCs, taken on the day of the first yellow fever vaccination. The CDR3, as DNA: TGTGCCAGCAGCTTATGGGGATCGGGCACAGATACGCAGTATTTT. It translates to CASSLWGSGTDTQYF.